This T cell receptor (beta chain) was sequenced during a study of CD8 T cells in ankylosing spondylitis. Findings of the study overall: Disease-associated clones were CD8+ and fairly uncommon in peripheral blood. Previous work reported some of these motif variants in the synovial fluid and blood of reactive arthritis. Reports say disease-linked clones showed up significantly more in matched ankylosing spondylitis synovial fluid. Blood from ankylosing spondylitis patients appeared to carry a characteristic roughly 8-variant TCR beta motif.

Scientists made TCR beta libraries using quantitative 5'-RACE with molecular barcodes. TCRdb called the 5' RACE reads again in MiXCR, with one record for every CDR3 protein. The sample yields hundreds of thousands of distinct CDR3 sequences, 26% seen once. The CDR3 sequence is 16 residues long. The germline V gene encodes CDR1 KGHDR and CDR2 SFDVKD. V lost 4 bases, J lost 2 bases, and 6 bases stayed unmatched. Only a few counts were recorded for this clonotype. The antigen remains unidentified. The origin of this receptor is a male donor with ankylosing spondylitis. The chain carries TRBV24-1 and TRBJ2-2; 7 nucleotides align to TRBD1. Sequencing was done on a sample of blood, either unsorted or a sorted T cell fraction (not recorded which). DNA for the CDR3: TGTGCCACCAGTGACGCTACAGGGGTCAACACCGGGGAGCTGTTTTTT. It specifies CATSDATGVNTGELFF.